The clone carrying this T cell receptor beta chain was seen a few times. Its antigen is as yet unknown. TCRdb re-analysed the RT-PCR reads in MiXCR, keeping a single row per CDR3 protein. Of over 750,000 distinct CDR3 sequences in the sample, 21% were seen once. This record belongs to a study of response to subunit inactivated influenza vaccine. Study observations and caveats: It was suggested by the authors that few new T cells are recruited by each seasonal influenza vaccination.

The CDR3 covers 14 residues. With 4 bases removed from V and 5 bases from J, the gap between germline ends came to 15 bases. CDR1 and CDR2 (germline): SGHRS, YFSETQ. The chain joins TRBV5-1 to TRBJ2-5, with a possible D match to TRBD1 (6 bases). Sequenced here: PBMCs from blood, sampled around 5 days after vaccination. The clonotype comes from a man aged 45-65 years who received an inactivated influenza vaccine. CDR3 residues: CASSPTTGSETQYF. The CDR3 nucleotides are TGCGCCAGCAGCCCTACGACAGGCTCGGAGACCCAGTACTTC.